Given below is one T cell receptor beta chain in context. As yet, its antigen is unknown. TCRdb re-analysed the 5' RACE reads in MiXCR, keeping a single row per CDR3 protein. Here the sample spans about 440,000 distinct CDR3 sequences, 20% being singletons. This sample was taken from a study of T-cell memory formation after mild COVID-19. The study, taken as a whole, reports: Certain responding clones were present in pre-infection memory, suggesting participation of cross-reactive memory. Contracting clones localized mainly to CM and EM when CD4+ and mainly to EMRA when CD8+. There was a balanced CD4/CD8 profile in clones contracting day 15 to 85, and later expanders leaned CD4+.

Germline CDR1 LGHDT, CDR2 YNNKEL (reference sequence). Between the trimmed V and J ends, which lost 1 base and 3 bases, there was a span of 16 bases. This CDR3 comprises 17 residues. The V gene is TRBV3-1, the J gene TRBJ1-5; D is ambiguous. What was sequenced was PBMCs or a T cell subset sorted from them (not recorded which). This clonotype was obtained from an adult woman who had mild COVID-19 (a few samples of this study predate the infection). Cell type and time point are not known. The CDR3 DNA reads TGTGCCAGCAGCCAAGCACCCTGGGCAGGCGACAATCAGCCCCAGCATTTT. Its translation: CASSQAPWAGDNQPQHF.